This TCR beta chain is drawn from a study of T cells in Graves' hyperthyroidism and ophthalmopathy. Turning to this clonotype: Its antigen is unidentified.

TCR beta CDR3 regions were amplified from RNA. HTBI primers were the set used in a first-round RT-PCR of the TCR CDR3. TCRdb fed the multiplex PCR reads into MiXCR, producing one record per CDR3 protein. The sample shows approximately 630,000 distinct CDR3 sequences, roughly 15% of them seen only once. Trimming pared 5 bases from V and 3 bases from J, leaving 16 bases between. This CDR3 contains 14 residues. The germline CDR1 and CDR2 sequences are GTSNPN and SVGIG (reference sequence). Diagnoses were established using clinical symptoms, serum thyroxine and TRAb, thyroid ultrasound and orbital computed tomography. Each 10 ml fresh peripheral blood draw supplied the PBMCs. General study results and limits: The authors' 13 V-J model separated ophthalmopathy from stable hyperthyroidism.

The TCR comes from a woman in her twenties or thirties with Graves' hyperthyroidism. V usage is TRBV30 and J usage is TRBJ1-1; D may be TRBD1 (6 bases). What was sequenced was blood. CDR3 in amino acids: CAWGGLGGDTEAFF. The CDR3 region has the DNA TGTGCCTGGGGGGGGTTAGGGGGTGACACTGAAGCTTTCTTT.